The clone carrying this T cell receptor beta chain was picked up many times. CDR1 and CDR2 from the germline V gene are LGHNA and YNFKEQ. After removal of 0 bases from V and 5 bases from J, the junction contained 3 bases not matched to a gene. The CDR3 consists of 16 residues. In the study's own analysis: Reference gene primer amplification gave nucleated cell count estimates. Clones were sequenced by immunoSEQ multiplex PCR, and TCRdb holds only the in-frame ones, with some missing. V and J calls and clone size come straight from that table; D and trimming were deduced from the DNA. The table records roughly 280,000 clones, roughly 89% of them present only once. The sample is drawn from a study of blood T cell repertoires in COVID-19.

Material for sequencing was peripheral blood. This TCR was recovered from a man in his fifties or sixties with acute or convalescent COVID-19. This sequence joins TRBV4-2 and TRBJ2-1, with TRBD2 identical over 11 bases. The CDR3 protein is CASSQDFSGGDNEQFF. The CDR3 DNA is TGTGCCAGCAGCCAAGATTTTAGCGGGGGGGACAATGAGCAGTTCTTC.